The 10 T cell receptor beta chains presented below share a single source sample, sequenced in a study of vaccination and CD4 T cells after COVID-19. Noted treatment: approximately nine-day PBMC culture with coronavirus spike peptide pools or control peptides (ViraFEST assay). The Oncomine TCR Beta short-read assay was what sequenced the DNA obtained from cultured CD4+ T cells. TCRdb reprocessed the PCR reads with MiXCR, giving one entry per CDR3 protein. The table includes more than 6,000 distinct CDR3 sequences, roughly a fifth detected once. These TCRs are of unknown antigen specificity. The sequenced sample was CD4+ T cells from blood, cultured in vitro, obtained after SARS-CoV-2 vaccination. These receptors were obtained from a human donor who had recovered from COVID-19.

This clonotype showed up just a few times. The CDR3 region has the DNA TGTGCCAGCAGTTTTTCCGGGGGATACACTGAAGCTTTCTTT. Translating gives CASSFSGGYTEAFF. V and J are TRBV28 and TRBJ1-1; D possibly corresponds to TRBD1 (5 bases). This CDR3 contains 14 residues. Germline V gene data show CDR1 as MDHEN and CDR2 as SYDVKM. The V end lost 3 bases, the J end lost 3 bases, and 11 bases lay between the germline ends.

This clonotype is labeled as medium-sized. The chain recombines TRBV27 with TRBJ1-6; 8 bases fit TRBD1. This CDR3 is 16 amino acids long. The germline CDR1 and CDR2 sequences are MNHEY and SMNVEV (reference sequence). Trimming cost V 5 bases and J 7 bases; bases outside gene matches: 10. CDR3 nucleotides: TGTGCCAGCAGTCCCCAGGGGGCCCAACCCAATTCACCCCTCCACTTT. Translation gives CASSPQGAQPNSPLHF.

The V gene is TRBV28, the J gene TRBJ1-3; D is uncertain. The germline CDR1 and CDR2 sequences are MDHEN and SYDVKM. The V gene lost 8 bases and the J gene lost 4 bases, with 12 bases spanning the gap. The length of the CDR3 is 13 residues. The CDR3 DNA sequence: TGTGCCAGCCATCCCCGAGGCGGAAACACCATATATTTT. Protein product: CASHPRGGNTIYF.

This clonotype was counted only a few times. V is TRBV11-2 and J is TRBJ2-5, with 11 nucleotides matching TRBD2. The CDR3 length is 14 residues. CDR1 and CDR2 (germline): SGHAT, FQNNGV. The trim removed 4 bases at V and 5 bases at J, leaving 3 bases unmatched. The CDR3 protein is CASSSTSGAETQYF. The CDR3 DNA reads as TGTGCCAGCAGCTCGACTAGCGGGGCTGAGACCCAGTACTTC.

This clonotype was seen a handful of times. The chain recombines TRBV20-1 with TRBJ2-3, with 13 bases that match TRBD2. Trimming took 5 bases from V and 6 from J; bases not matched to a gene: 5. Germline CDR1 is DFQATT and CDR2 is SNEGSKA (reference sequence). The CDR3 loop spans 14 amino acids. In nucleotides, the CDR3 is TGCAGTGCTGCCGGGACTAGCGGGGAGGATACGCAGTATTTT. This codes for CSAAGTSGEDTQYF.

CDR3 nucleotide sequence: TGCAGTGCTAGAGGGCAGGGTGAAGCTTTCTTT. Encoded protein: CSARGQGEAFF. The rearrangement links TRBV20-1 to TRBJ1-1; possibly TRBD1 for D (5 bases). Germline CDR1 and CDR2: DFQATT and SNEGSKA (reference sequence). V lost 1 base to trimming and J lost 7 bases, with 7 bases between them. The CDR3 is made up of 11 amino acids.

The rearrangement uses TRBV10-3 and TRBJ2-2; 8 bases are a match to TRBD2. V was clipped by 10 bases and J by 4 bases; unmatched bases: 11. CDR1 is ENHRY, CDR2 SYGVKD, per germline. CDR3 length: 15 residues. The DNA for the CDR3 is TGTGCCACCCAGACAGCGGGAGTGGCCACCGGGGAGCTGTTTTTT. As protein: CATQTAGVATGELFF.

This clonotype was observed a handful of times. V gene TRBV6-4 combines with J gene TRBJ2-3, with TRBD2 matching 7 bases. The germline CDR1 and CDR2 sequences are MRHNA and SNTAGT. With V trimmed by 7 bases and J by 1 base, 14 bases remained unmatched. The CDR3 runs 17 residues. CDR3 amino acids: CASTYGGYSDGTDTQYF. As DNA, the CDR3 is TGTGCCAGCACTTACGGGGGGTACAGTGATGGCACAGATACGCAGTATTTT.

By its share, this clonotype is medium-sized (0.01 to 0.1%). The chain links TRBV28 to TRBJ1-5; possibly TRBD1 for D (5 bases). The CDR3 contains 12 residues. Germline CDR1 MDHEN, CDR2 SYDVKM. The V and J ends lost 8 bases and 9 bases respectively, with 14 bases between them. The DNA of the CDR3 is TGTGCCAGCTCGGACAAGTCTTCGCCCCAGCATTTT. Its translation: CASSDKSSPQHF.

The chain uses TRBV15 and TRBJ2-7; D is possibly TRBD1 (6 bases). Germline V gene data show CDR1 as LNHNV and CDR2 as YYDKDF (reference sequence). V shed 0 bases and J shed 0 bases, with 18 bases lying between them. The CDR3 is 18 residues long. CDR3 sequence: CATSRESGHENLSYEQYF. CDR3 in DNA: TGTGCCACCAGCAGAGAGTCGGGACATGAAAACCTCTCCTACGAGCAGTACTTC.